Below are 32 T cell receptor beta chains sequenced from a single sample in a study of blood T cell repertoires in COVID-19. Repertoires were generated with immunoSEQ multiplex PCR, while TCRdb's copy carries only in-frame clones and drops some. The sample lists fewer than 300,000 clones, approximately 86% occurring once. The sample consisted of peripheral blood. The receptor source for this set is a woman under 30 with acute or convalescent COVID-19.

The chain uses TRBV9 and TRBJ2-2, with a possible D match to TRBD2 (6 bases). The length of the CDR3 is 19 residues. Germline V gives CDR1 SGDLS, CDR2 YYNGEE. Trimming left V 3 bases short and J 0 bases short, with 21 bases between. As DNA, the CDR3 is TGTGCCAGCAGCGCGGTGGCGGTTAGCGGAGTTCCGAACACCGGGGAGCTGTTTTTT. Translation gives CASSAVAVSGVPNTGELFF.

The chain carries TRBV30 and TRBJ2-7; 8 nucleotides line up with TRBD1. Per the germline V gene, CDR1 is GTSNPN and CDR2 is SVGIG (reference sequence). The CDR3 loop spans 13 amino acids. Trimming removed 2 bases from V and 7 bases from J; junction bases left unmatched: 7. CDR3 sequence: CAWSKGQAWEQYF. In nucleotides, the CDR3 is TGTGCCTGGAGTAAGGGACAGGCCTGGGAGCAGTACTTC.

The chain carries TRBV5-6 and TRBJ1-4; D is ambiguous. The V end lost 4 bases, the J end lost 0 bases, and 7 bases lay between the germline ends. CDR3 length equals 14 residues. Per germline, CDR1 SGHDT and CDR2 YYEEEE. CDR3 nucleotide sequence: TGTGCCAGCAGCCTATTATCAACTAATGAAAAACTGTTTTTT. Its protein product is CASSLLSTNEKLFF.

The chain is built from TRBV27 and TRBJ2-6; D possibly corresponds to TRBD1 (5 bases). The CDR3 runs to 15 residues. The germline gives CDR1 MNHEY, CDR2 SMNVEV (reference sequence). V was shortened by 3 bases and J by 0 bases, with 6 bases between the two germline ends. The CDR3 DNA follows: TGTGCCAGCAGTTTCAGGGTCTCTGGGGCCAACGTCCTGACTTTC. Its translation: CASSFRVSGANVLTF.

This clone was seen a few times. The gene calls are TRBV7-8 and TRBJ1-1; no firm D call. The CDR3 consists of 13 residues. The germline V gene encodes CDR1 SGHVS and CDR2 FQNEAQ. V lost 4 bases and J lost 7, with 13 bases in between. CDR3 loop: CASSSFQQIEAFF. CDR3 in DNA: TGTGCCAGCAGCTCCTTTCAACAGATTGAAGCTTTCTTT.

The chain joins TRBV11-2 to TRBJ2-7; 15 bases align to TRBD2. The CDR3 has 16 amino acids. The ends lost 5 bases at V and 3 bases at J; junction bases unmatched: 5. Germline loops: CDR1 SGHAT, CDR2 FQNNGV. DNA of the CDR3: TGTGCCAGCAGCCTAGGACTAGCGGGAGGGCGCTACGAGCAGTACTTC. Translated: CASSLGLAGGRYEQYF.

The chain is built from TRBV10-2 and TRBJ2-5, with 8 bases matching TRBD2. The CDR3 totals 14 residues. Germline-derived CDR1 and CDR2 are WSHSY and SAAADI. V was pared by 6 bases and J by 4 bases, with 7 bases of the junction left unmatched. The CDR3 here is CASRVSGTGETQYF. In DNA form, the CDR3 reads TGCGCCAGCAGGGTTAGCGGGACGGGAGAGACCCAGTACTTC.

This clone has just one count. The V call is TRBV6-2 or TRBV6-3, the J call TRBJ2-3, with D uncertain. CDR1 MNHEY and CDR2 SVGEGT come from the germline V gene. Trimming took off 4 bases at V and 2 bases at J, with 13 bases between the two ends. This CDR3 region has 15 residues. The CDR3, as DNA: TGTGCCAGCAGTTTCCGAAAAGCTTTCACAGATACGCAGTATTTT. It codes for CASSFRKAFTDTQYF.

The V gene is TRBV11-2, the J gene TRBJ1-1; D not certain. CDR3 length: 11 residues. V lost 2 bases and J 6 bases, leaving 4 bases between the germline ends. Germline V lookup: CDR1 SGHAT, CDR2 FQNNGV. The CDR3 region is CASSLLAEAFF. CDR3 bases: TGTGCCAGCAGCTTACTCGCTGAAGCTTTCTTT.

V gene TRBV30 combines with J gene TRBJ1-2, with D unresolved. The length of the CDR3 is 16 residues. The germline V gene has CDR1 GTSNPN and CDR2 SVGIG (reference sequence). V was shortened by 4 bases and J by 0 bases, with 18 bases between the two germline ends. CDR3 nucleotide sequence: TGTGCCTGGAATTGGGCCAGCCCGTCAGCTAACTATGGCTACACCTTC. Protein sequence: CAWNWASPSANYGYTF.

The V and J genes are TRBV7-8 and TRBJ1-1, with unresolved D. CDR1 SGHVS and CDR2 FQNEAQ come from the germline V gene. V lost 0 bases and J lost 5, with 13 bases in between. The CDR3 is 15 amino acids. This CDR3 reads CASSLAAWRGTEAFF. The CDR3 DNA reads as TGTGCCAGCAGCTTAGCGGCATGGCGAGGGACTGAAGCTTTCTTT.

CDR3: CASSTGGGSYEQYF. As DNA, the CDR3 is TGCGCCAGCAGCACGGGGGGCGGAAGCTACGAGCAGTACTTC. This rearrangement joins TRBV5-1 to TRBJ2-7; D may be TRBD2 (7 bases). This CDR3 contains 14 residues. The V gene's germline CDR1 is SGHRS and CDR2 YFSETQ. V dropped 4 bases and J dropped 3 bases, with 14 bases sitting between them.

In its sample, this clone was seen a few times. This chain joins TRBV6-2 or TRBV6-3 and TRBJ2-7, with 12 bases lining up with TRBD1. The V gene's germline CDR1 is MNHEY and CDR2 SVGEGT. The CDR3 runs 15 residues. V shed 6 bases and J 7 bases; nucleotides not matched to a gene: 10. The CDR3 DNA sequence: TGTGCCAGCAGCCCTTCGGGACAGGGGGCGCGGGAGCAGTACTTC. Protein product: CASSPSGQGAREQYF.

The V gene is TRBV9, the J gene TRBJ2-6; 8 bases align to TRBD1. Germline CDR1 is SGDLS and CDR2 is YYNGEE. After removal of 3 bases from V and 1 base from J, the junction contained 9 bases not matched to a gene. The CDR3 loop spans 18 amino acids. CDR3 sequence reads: CASSARGQALSGANVLTF. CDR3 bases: TGTGCCAGCAGCGCTAGGGGACAGGCTCTTTCTGGGGCCAACGTCCTGACTTTC.

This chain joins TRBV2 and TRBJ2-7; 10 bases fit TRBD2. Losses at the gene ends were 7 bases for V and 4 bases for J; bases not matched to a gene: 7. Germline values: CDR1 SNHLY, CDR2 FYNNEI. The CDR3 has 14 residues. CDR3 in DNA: TGTGCCAGCACCATAGCGGGAGGTATTTACGAGCAGTACTTC. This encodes CASTIAGGIYEQYF.

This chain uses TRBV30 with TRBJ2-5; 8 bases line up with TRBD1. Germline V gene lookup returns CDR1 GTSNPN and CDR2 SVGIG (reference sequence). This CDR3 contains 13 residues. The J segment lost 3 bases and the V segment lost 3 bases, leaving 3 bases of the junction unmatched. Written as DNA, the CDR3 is TGTGCCTGGAGACGACAGGGGAAAGAGACCCAGTACTTC. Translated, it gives CAWRRQGKETQYF.

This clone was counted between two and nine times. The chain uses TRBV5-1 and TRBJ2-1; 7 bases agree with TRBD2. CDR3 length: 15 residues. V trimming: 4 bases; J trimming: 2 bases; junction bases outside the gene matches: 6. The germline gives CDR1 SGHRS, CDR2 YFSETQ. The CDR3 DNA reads TGCGCCAGCAGCATTTCGACTAGCCCCTACAATGAGCAGTTCTTC. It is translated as CASSISTSPYNEQFF.

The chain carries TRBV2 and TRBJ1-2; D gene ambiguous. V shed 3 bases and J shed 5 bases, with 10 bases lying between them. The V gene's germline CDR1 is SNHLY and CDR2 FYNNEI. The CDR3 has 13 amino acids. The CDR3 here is CASSDGERYGYTF. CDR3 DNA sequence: TGTGCCAGCAGTGACGGGGAAAGGTATGGCTACACCTTC.

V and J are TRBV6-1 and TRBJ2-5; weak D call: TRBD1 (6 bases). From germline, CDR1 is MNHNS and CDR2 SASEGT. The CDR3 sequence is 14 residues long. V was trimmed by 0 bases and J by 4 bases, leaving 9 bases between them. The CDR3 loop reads CASSEADSRETQYF. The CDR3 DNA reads TGTGCCAGCAGTGAAGCGGACAGTCGAGAGACCCAGTACTTC.

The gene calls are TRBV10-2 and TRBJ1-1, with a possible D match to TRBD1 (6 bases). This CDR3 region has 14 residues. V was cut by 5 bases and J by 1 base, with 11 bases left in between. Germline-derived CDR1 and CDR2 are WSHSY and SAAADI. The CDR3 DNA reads TGCGCCAGCAGTAAAGACAGGACGAACACTGAAGCTTTCTTT. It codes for CASSKDRTNTEAFF.

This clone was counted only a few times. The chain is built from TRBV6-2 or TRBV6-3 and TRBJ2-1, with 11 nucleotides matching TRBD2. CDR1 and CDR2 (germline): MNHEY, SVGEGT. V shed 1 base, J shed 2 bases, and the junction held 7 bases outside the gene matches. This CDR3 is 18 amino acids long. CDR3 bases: TGTGCCAGCAGTTACTTCGGACCGACTAGCGGGACCTACAATGAGCAGTTCTTC. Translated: CASSYFGPTSGTYNEQFF.

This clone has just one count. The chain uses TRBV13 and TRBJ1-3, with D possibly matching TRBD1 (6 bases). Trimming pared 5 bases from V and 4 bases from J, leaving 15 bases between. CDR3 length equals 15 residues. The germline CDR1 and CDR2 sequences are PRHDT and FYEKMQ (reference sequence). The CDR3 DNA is TGTGCCAGCAGCCGCCGGGGGGCTTGGGGAAACACCATATATTTT. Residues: CASSRRGAWGNTIYF.

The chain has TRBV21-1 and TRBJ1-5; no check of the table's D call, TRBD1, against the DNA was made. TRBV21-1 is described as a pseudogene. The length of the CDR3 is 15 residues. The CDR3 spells CASSKADRGRQPQHF. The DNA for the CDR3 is TGTGCCAGCAGCAAAGCGGACAGGGGGCGTCAGCCCCAGCATTTT.

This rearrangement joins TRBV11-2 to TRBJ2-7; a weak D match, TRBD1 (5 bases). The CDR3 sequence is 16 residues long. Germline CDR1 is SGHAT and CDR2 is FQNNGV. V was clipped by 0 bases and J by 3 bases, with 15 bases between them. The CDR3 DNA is TGTGCCAGCAGCTTAGAGATTTTCCAGGGCGGCTACGAGCAGTACTTC. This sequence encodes CASSLEIFQGGYEQYF.

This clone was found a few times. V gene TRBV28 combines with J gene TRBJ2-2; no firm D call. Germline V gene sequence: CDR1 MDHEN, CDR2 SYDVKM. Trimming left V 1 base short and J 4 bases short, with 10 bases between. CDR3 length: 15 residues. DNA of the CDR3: TGTGCCAGCAGTTTATCAGGTCCTGGCACCGGGGAGCTGTTTTTT. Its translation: CASSLSGPGTGELFF. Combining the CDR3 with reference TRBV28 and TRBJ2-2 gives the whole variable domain DVKVTQSSRYLVKRTGEKVFLECVQDMDHENMFWYRQDPGLGLRLIYFSYDVKMKEKGDIPEGYSVSREKKERFSLILESASTNQTSMYLCASSLSGPGTGELFFGEGSRLTVL.

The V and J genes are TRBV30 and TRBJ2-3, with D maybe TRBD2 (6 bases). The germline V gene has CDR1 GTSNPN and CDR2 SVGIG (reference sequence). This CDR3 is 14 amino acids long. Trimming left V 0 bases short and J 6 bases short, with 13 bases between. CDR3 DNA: TGTGCCTGGAGTGTAGGCGGGACGGGGGATACGCAGTATTTT. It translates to CAWSVGGTGDTQYF.

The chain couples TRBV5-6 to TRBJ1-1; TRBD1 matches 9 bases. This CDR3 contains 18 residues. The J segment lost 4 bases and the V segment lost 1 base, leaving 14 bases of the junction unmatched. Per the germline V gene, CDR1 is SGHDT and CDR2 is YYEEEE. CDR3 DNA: TGTGCCAGCAGCTTGTTTAGGGACAGGGCCCCGGGGAGCACTGAAGCTTTCTTT. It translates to CASSLFRDRAPGSTEAFF.

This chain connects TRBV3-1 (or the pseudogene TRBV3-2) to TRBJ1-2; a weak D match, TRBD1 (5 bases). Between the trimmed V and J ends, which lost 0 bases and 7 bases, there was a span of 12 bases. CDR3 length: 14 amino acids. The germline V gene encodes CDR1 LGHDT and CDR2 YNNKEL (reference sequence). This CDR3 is CASSQDSGRGGYTF. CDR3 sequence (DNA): TGTGCCAGCAGCCAAGATTCCGGGAGGGGTGGCTACACCTTC.

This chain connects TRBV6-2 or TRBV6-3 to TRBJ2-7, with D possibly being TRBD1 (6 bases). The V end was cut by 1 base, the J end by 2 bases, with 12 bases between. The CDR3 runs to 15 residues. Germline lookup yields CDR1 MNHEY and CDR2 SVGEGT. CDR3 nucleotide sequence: TGTGCCAGCAGTTACTTGGGGGCTCCCGCCTACGAGCAGTACTTC. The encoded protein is CASSYLGAPAYEQYF.

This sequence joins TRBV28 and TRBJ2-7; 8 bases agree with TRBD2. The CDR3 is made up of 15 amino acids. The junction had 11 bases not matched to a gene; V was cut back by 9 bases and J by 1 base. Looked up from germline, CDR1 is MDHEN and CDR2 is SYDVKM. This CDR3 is CASNSAGGGSYEQYF. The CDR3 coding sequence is TGTGCCAGTAACTCTGCGGGGGGAGGTTCCTACGAGCAGTACTTC.

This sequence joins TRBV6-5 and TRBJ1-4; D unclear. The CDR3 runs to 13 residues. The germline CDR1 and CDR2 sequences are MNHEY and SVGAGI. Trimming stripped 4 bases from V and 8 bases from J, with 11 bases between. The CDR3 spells CASSSGTREKLFF. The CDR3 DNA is TGTGCCAGCAGTTCGGGTACCCGCGAAAAACTGTTTTTT.

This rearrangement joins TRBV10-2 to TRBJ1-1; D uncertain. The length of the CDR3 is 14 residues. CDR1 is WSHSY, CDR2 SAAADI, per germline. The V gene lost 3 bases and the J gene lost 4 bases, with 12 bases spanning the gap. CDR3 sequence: CASSEGVLGTEAFF. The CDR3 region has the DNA TGCGCCAGCAGTGAAGGAGTATTGGGCACTGAAGCTTTCTTT.